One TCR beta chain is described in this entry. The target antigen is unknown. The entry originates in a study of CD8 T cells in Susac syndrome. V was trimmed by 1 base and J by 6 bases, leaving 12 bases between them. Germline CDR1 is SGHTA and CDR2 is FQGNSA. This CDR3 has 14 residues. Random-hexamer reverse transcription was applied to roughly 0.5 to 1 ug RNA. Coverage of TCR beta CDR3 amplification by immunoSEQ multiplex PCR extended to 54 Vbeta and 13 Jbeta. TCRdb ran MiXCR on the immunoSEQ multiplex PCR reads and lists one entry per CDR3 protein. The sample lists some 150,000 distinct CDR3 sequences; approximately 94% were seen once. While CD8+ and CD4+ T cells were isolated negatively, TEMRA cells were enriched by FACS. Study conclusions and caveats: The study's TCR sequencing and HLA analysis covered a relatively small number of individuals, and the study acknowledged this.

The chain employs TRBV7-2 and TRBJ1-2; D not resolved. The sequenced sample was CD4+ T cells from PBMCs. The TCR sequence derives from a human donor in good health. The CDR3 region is CASSLGVSRDGYTF. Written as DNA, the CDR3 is TGTGCCAGCAGCTTAGGAGTTAGTCGGGATGGCTACACCTTC.